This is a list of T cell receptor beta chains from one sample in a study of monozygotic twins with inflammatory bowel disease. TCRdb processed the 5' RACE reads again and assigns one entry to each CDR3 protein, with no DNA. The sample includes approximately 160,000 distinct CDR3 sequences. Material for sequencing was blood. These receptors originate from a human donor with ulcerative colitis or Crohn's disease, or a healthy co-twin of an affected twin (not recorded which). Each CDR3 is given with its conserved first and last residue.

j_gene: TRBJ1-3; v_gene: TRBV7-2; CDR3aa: CASNSLGTGNTIYF
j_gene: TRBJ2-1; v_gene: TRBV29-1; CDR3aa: CSGRGVNEQFF
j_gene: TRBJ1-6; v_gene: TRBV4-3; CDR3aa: CASSQDQAGGGNSPLHF
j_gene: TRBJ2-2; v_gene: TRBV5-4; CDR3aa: CASSLGRGQGGNTGELFF
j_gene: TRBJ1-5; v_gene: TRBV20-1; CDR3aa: CSARDTAGQPQHF
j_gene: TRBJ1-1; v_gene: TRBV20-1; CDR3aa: CSAHPPDRITEAFF
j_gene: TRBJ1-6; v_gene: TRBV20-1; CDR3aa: CSAPTVKVYNSPLHF
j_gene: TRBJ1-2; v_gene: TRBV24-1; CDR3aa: CATSVWGVPHYGYTF
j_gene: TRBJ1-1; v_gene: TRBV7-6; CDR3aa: CASSLRGAQIEAFF
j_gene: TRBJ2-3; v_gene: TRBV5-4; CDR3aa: CASSLDYYGTDTQYF
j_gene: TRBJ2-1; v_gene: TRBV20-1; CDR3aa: CSAREEGGKGNYNEQFF
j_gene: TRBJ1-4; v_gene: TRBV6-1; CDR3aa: CASRGDATNEKLFF
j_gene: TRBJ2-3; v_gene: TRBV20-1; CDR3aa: CSAQSLAGAHTDTQYF
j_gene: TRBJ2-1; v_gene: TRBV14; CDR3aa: CASRAIEGTSTHNEQFF
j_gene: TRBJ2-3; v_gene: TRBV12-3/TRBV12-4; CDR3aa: CASSLSPRGGRFYTDTQYF
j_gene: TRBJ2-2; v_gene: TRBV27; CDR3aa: CASSLFGISAGELFF
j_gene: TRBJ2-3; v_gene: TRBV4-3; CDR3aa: CASSQGTGTDTQYF